Below, one T cell receptor (beta chain) is given with its context. The target of this receptor is not known. Per-base qualities were not stored, and no clone one base away is much larger. TCRbeta CDR3 regions were amplified from genomic DNA by means of the immunoSEQ Assay, a bias-controlled multiplex PCR. Under the source paper's analysis protocol: The number of nucleated cells in each sample was estimated by amplification of reference gene primers within the assay. Sequence reads were collapsed and filtered to measure the absolute abundance of every unique TCRbeta CDR3 rearrangement. For each sample, productive Simpson clonality was calculated as the square root of Simpson's diversity index across productive rearrangements. TCRdb stores this immuneACCESS table with in-frame sequences only. Part of the clones is absent; in the studies checked, under half of the shortfall reflects unresolved V genes, and no reason is known for the rest. V, J and clone size derive from that table, while D and trimming were established from the DNA sequence. The sample data list about 270,000 clones, and about 89% of these were observed just once. 2% to 2.5% of the sample belongs to the ten largest clones.

The V end gives up 1 base and the J end 8 bases, leaving 9 bases in the junction not matched to a gene. As encoded in the germline V gene (reference sequence), CDR1 is LNHDA while CDR2 is SQIVND. The CDR3 goes from the cysteine to the phenylalanine over 16 residues. Only CDR3 DNA is held: 48 bases, read in frame from base 1. These data originate in a study of blood T cell repertoires in COVID-19 (dated by TCRdb to 2019 to 2021). Background on the whole study: Samples covering the acute and convalescent phases of COVID-19 were provided by collaborators in the United States, Italy and Spain. A freely available public database, intended as a resource for researchers studying the immune response to SARS-CoV-2, is where the repertoires were released. The samples were drawn from two sources: the first 160 participants of the ongoing ImmuneRACE study, and 1,254 subjects contributed by 6 global collaborators. The sample metadata nearly always contained a de-identified subject ID, COVID-19 status, age in years and sex. Where available, HLA class I and class II types were obtained from metadata supplied by the sample provider rather than from assay-based typing. The material from the prospective study consisted of cDNA or gDNA derived from T cells, B-cell-depleted T cells, or PBMCs. The dataset comprised deeply sampled blood TCRbeta repertoires from subjects exposed to, actively infected with, or recovered from COVID-19.

Collaborating institutions collected whole blood in K2EDTA tubes following their own protocols. For TCRbeta analysis, collaborators shipped samples as frozen whole blood, isolated PBMCs, or DNA extracted from either of those sample types. Results and caveats for the whole study, not just this receptor: The quantity of clinical and demographic metadata differed by source and by participant and was supplied without curation.

Sequencing input: peripheral blood. The chain links TRBV19 with TRBJ2-3; TRBD2 matches 10 bases in the middle. This clonotype originated in a man aged 45-60 years with acute or convalescent COVID-19. CDR3 region: CASSIGASSGGGTQYF. The DNA reads TGTGCCAGTAGTATAGGGGCTTCTAGCGGGGGAGGTACGCAGTATTTT.